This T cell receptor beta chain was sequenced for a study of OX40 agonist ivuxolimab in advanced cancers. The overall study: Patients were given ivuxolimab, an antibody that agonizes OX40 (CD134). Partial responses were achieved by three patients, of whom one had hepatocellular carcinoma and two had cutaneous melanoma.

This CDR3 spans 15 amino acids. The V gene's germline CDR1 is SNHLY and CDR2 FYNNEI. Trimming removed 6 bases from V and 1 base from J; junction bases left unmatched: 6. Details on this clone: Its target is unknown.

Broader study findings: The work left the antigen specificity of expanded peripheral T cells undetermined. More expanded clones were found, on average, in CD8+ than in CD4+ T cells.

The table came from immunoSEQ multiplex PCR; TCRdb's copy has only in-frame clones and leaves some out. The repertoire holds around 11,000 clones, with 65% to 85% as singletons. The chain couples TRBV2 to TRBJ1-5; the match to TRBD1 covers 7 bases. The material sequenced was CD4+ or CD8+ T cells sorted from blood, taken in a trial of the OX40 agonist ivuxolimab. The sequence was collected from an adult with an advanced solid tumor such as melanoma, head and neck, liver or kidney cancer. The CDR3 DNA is TGTGCCAGCAGGGCAGGGGGAACGAGCAATCAGCCCCAGCATTTT. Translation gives CASRAGGTSNQPQHF.